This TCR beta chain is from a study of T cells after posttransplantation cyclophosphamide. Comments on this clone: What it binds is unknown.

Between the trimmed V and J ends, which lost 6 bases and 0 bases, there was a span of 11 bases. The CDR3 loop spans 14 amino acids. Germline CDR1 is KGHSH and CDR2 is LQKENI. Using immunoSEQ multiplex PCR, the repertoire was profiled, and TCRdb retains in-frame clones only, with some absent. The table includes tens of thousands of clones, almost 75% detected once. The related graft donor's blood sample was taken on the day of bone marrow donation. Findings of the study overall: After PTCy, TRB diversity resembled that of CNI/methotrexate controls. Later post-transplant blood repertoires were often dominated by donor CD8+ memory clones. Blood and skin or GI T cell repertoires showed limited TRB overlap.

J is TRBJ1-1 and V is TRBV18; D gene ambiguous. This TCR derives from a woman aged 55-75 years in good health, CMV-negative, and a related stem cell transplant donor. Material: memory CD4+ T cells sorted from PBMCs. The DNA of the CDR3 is TGTGCCAGCTCGCTAGACGGGATGAACACTGAAGCTTTCTTT. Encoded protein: CASSLDGMNTEAFF.